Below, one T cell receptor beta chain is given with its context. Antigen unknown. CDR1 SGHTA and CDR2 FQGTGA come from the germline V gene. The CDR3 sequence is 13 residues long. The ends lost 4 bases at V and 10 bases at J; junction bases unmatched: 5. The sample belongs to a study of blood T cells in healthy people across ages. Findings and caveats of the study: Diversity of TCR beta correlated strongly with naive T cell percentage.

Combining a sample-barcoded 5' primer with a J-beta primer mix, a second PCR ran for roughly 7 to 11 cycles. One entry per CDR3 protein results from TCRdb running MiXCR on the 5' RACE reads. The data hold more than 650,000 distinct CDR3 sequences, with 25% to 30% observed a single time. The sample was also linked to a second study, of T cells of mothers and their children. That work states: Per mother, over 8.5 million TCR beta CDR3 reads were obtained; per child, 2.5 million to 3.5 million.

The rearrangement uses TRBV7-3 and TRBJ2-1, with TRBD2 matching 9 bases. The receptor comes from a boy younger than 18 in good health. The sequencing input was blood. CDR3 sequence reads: CASSYIAGEEQFF. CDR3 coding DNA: TGTGCCAGCAGCTACATAGCGGGGGAGGAGCAGTTCTTC.